The clone carrying this T cell receptor (delta chain) has only a few counts. A far bigger clonotype differs at one base, so this is likely a read error. The data originate from a study of gamma-delta chains in newborns, infants, children. TCRdb reanalysed the reads with CATT. The repertoire holds thousands of delta-chain clones, with around 2.7% as singletons. Input material: blood. The sequence was collected from a child who was a newborn, infant or young child, either healthy, febrile or measles-vaccinated (not recorded which).

The CDR3 DNA follows: TGTGCCTGTGACCGACCGGGGGTTACCGATAAACTCATCTTT. Residues: CACDRPGVTDKLIF. The chain links TRDV2 to TRDJ1, with a possible D match to TRDD3 (5 bases). The V end was cut by 3 bases, the J end by 2 bases, with 12 bases between. The CDR3 totals 14 residues. From germline, CDR1 is GEAIGNYY and CDR2 EKD.